This T cell receptor (beta chain) comes out of a study of identical twins. MiXCR was run by TCRdb on the 5' RACE reads, yielding one entry per CDR3 protein. The sample has about 480,000 distinct CDR3 sequences, 14% seen once. Per germline, CDR1 MNHNS and CDR2 SASEGT. Trimming cost V 6 bases and J 2 bases, with 16 bases left between them. The CDR3 has 15 residues. This clonotype was observed a handful of times. These data also featured in a second study, about yellow fever vaccine responses in identical twins.

Specimen: CD4+ T cells sorted from blood. The source is a woman under 30 in good health. V gene TRBV6-1 combines with J gene TRBJ1-2; perhaps TRBD1 as D (6 bases). The CDR3 protein is CASRESTGRNYGYTF. The CDR3 bases are TGTGCCAGCAGGGAAAGTACAGGGAGGAACTATGGCTACACCTTC.